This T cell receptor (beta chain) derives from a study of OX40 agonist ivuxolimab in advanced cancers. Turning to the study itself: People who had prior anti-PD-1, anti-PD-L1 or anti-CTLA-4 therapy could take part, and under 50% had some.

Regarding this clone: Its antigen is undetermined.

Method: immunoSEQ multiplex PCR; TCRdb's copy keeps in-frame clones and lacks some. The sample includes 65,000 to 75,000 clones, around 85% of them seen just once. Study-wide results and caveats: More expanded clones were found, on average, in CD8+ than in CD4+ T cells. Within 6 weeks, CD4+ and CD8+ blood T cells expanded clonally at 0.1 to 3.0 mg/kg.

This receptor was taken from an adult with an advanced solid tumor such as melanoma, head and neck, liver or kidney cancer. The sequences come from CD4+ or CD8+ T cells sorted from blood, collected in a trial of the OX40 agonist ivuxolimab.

CDR3 bases: TGTGCCAGCAGCGCGGGCCTCTATGGCTACACCTTC. Amino acid sequence: CASSAGLYGYTF. The J gene is TRBJ1-2, the V gene TRBV9; D gene ambiguous. Germline CDR1 SGDLS, CDR2 YYNGEE. V dropped 3 bases and J dropped 4 bases, with 7 bases sitting between them. The CDR3 runs 12 residues.